The text below deals with one T cell receptor beta chain. As yet, its antigen is unknown. The data stem from a study of cytomegalovirus exposure and HLA in healthy donors. Study-wide points: Segments of the TCR beta V type were, in most cases, productive about 87% or about 30% of the time in an earlier analysis. It was likely that a cluster of highly shared sequence variants was a sequencing artifact.

Donors consisted of healthy bone marrow donors. Primers for the PCR totalled 60 Vbeta and 13 Jbeta. TCRdb keeps only in-frame clones here, not all; method: immunoSEQ multiplex PCR. The table records 100,000 or so clones, less than 80% of them present only once. Sample: PBMCs. The sequence was obtained from a man under 40 in good health and CMV-seronegative.

The CDR3 bases are TGCGCCAGCAGCTTGGTGTCTGGCAGGCGAAACCTGAATACGCAGTATTTT. It yields the protein CASSLVSGRRNLNTQYF. The chain carries TRBV5-1 and TRBJ2-3; D remains unclear. The CDR3 is 17 amino acids. The germline V and J ends were trimmed by 0 bases and 7 bases, with 21 bases remaining between them. Germline V CDR1 and CDR2: SGHRS, YFSETQ. The whole variable domain, filled in from reference TRBV5-1 and TRBJ2-3, reads KAGVTQTPRYLIKTRGQQVTLSCSPISGHRSVSWYQQTPGQGLQFLFEYFSETQRNKGNFPGRFSGRQFSNSRSEMNVSTLELGDSALYLCASSLVSGRRNLNTQYFGPGTRLTVL.